This entry is about one T cell receptor beta chain. Its antigen is currently unknown. V gave up 8 bases and J gave up 4 bases; unmatched junction bases: 7. The germline gives CDR1 MGHRA, CDR2 YSYEKL. This CDR3 comprises 14 residues. This record belongs to a study of T cells after posttransplantation cyclophosphamide. Study conclusions and caveats: Recipient CMV seropositivity and CMV reactivation strongly tracked TRB clonality. TRB overlap between skin or GI tissue T cells and blood was limited.

Clones were read by immunoSEQ multiplex PCR, and TCRdb kept only the in-frame ones, dropping some. This table holds 47,000 or so clones, 92% found once. The chain joins TRBV4-1 to TRBJ2-3; 9 nucleotides agree with TRBD2. Specimen: PBMCs. The origin of this receptor is a woman in her 50s in good health and a related stem cell transplant donor. CDR3 region: CASRWRGGPDTQYF. The CDR3 nucleotides read TGCGCCAGCCGGTGGCGGGGGGGCCCAGATACGCAGTATTTT.